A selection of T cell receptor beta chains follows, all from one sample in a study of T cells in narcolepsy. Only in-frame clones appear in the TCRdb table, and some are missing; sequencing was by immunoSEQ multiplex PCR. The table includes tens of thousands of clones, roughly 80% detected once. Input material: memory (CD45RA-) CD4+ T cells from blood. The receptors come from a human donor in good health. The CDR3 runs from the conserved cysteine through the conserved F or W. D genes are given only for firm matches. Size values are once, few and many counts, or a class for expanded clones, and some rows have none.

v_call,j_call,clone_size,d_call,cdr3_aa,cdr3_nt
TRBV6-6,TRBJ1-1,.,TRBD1,CASSGDRVQAFF,TGTGCCAGCAGTGGCGACAGGGTTCAAGCTTTCTTT
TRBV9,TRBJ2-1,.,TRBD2,CASNSRLAGGPKFF,TGTGCCAGCAACTCGCGACTAGCGGGGGGACCCAAGTTCTTC
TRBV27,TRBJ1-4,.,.,CASSLGTAGVEKLFF,TGTGCCAGCAGTTTAGGGACCGCCGGAGTCGAAAAACTGTTTTTT
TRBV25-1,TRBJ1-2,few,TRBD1,CASSEPGGQLLYGYTF,TGTGCCAGCAGTGAACCCGGGGGACAGCTTCTCTATGGCTACACCTTC
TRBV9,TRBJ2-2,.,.,CAGSVRPTNTGELFF,TGTGCCGGCAGCGTAAGACCAACGAACACCGGGGAGCTGTTTTTT
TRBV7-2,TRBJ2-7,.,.,CASSPSHDASSYEQYF,TGTGCCAGCAGCCCCTCCCATGACGCGAGCTCCTACGAGCAGTACTTC
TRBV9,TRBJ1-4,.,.,CASSGQSRGEKLFF,TGTGCCAGCAGCGGCCAGTCGAGGGGTGAAAAACTGTTTTTT
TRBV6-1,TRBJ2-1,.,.,CASSKGETYNEQFF,TGTGCCAGCAGTAAAGGGGAAACCTACAATGAGCAGTTCTTC
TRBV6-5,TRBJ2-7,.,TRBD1,CASRWTGEVGEQYF,TGTGCCAGCAGGTGGACAGGGGAAGTGGGCGAGCAGTACTTC
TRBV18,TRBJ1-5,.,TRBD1,CASSIGQGSQPQHF,TGTGCCAGCTCCATCGGACAGGGGAGTCAGCCCCAGCATTTT
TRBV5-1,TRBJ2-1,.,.,CASSLTGYPSDEQFF,TGCGCCAGCAGCTTAACGGGCTACCCTTCAGATGAGCAGTTCTTC
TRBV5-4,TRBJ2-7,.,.,CASSLKGRSDEQYF,TGTGCCAGCAGCTTGAAGGGTCGAAGCGACGAGCAGTACTTC
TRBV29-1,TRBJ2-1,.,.,CSVNGAYNEQFF,TGCAGCGTGAATGGGGCCTACAATGAGCAGTTCTTC
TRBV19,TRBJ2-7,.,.,CATTSGTSFLGEQYF,TGTGCCACTACCTCGGGAACTAGCTTCCTAGGCGAGCAGTACTTC
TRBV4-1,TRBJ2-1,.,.,CASSQIGSYNEQFF,TGCGCCAGCAGCCAAATTGGTAGCTACAATGAGCAGTTCTTC
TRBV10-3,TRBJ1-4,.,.,CAISQGVGEKLFF,TGTGCCATCAGTCAGGGAGTGGGTGAAAAACTGTTTTTT
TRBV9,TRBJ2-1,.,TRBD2,CASSPGTSGVNEQFF,TGTGCCAGCAGCCCAGGGACTAGCGGGGTCAATGAGCAGTTCTTC
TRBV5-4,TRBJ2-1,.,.,CASSSTGTEQFF,TGTGCCAGCAGCTCCACCGGGACTGAGCAGTTCTTC
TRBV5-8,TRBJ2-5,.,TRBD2,CASSSGTSGQETQYF,TGTGCCAGCAGCTCGGGGACTAGCGGCCAAGAGACCCAGTACTTC
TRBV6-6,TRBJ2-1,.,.,CASSYSRVYNEQFF,TGTGCCAGCAGTTACTCGAGGGTCTACAATGAGCAGTTCTTC
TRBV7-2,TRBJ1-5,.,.,CASSLSVLARNQPQHF,TGTGCCAGCAGCTTAAGTGTATTGGCCCGCAATCAGCCCCAGCATTTT
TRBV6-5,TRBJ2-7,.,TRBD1,CASSTDRGLYEQYF,TGTGCCAGCAGCACGGACAGGGGGCTGTACGAGCAGTACTTC
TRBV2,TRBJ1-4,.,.,CASSERAGEREKLFF,TGTGCCAGCAGTGAAAGGGCAGGGGAGAGGGAAAAACTGTTTTTT
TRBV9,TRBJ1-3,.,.,CASSGGSRGSGNTIYF,TGTGCCAGCAGCGGGGGGTCCAGGGGTTCTGGAAACACCATATATTTT
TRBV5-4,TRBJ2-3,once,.,CASSLAADTQYF,TGTGCCAGCAGCTTGGCTGCAGATACGCAGTATTTT
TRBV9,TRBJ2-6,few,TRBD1,CASSIDRGTFGANVLTF,TGTGCCAGCAGCATAGACAGGGGGACCTTTGGGGCCAACGTCCTGACTTTC
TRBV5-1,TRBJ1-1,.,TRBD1,CASSFNPQGEVSEAFF,TGCGCCAGCAGCTTCAATCCCCAGGGGGAAGTCTCTGAAGCTTTCTTT